These 19 T cell receptor beta chains share one sample of origin, sequenced in a study of breast tumors, draining lymph nodes, adjacent tissues. TCRdb analysed the multiplex PCR reads with MiXCR anew, one entry per CDR3 protein. The sample consists of 10,000 to 15,000 distinct CDR3 sequences, 35% to 40% of them appearing once. Sample: breast tumor tissue. Source of these receptors: a female donor with breast cancer. Some clones in this sample may be carry-over from other donors' samples.

V and J are TRBV11-2 and TRBJ2-5, with D maybe TRBD1 (6 bases). The V end lost 4 bases, the J end lost 7 bases, and 19 bases lay between the germline ends. This CDR3 contains 15 residues. Per the germline V gene, CDR1 is SGHAT and CDR2 is FQNNGV. The CDR3 DNA is TGTGCCAGCAGCTGGGACACCGCCGGCGGAGGGACCCAGTACTTC. Translating gives CASSWDTAGGGTQYF.

This clonotype is judged medium-sized. The V and J genes are TRBV7-9 and TRBJ2-1; 13 bases map to TRBD2. The J segment lost 9 bases and the V segment lost 4 bases, leaving 3 bases of the junction unmatched. This CDR3 comprises 14 residues. Germline CDR1 is SEHNR and CDR2 is FQNEAQ (reference sequence). The CDR3 protein is CASSSGTSGTEQFF. The CDR3 DNA reads TGTGCCAGCAGCTCCGGGACTAGCGGGACTGAGCAGTTCTTC.

This clonotype has only a few counts. This chain links TRBV19 with TRBJ2-4; TRBD2 matches at 9 bases. CDR3 length: 18 amino acids. V lost 1 base and J lost 1; bases outside the gene matches: 8. The germline V gene encodes CDR1 LNHDA and CDR2 SQIVND (reference sequence). This chain's CDR3 is CASSIGNSGSPAKNIQYF. The CDR3 DNA sequence: TGTGCCAGTAGTATAGGGAATAGCGGGAGTCCCGCCAAAAACATTCAGTACTTC. The whole variable domain, remainder taken from reference TRBV19 and TRBJ2-4, is DGGITQSPKYLFRKEGQNVTLSCEQNLNHDAMYWYRQDPGQGLRLIYYSQIVNDFQKGDIAEGYSVSREKKESFPLTVTSAQKNPTAFYLCASSIGNSGSPAKNIQYFGAGTRLSVL.

The rearrangement uses TRBV29-1 and TRBJ1-2; D not certain. Trimming shortened V by 6 bases and J by 4 bases, and 12 bases separated the two germline ends. The CDR3 has 12 amino acids. Germline CDR1 SQVTM, CDR2 ANQGSEA. The CDR3 DNA reads TGCAGCGTCCCCTTCGGCGCCTATGGCTACACCTTC. Translated: CSVPFGAYGYTF.

The V call is TRBV20-1, the J call TRBJ2-5; 11 positions match TRBD2. Trimming cost V 3 bases and J 4 bases; bases outside gene matches: 7. This CDR3 spans 15 amino acids. The germline gives CDR1 DFQATT, CDR2 SNEGSKA (reference sequence). In DNA form, the CDR3 reads TGCAGTGCTAGCCCCCTAGCGGGGGGTGGAGAGACCCAGTACTTC. This codes for CSASPLAGGGETQYF.

This clonotype rates as medium-sized. The gene calls are TRBV20-1 and TRBJ2-7, with D unresolved. The germline V gene has CDR1 DFQATT and CDR2 SNEGSKA (reference sequence). The V and J ends lost 6 bases and 7 bases respectively, with 19 bases between them. The CDR3 spans 13 residues. The CDR3 DNA sequence: TGCAGTGCACCGGCTCCCGGGTGGTCAGAGCAGTACTTC. Its protein product is CSAPAPGWSEQYF.

This clonotype was observed a single time. No conserved phenylalanine or tryptophan ends this CDR3, so it is likely a read error. The limits of the CDR3 on the DNA are not certain, so only TCRdb's listed CDR3 is given. The chain has TRBV11-2 and TRBJ1-3. Both ends counted, the CDR3 spans 15 residues. The germline gives CDR1 SGHAT, CDR2 FQNNGV. The CDR3 sequence: CASSLTDSSGNTMYL.

This clonotype has ten or more counts. J is TRBJ2-1 and V is TRBV19; 12 bases match TRBD1. After removal of 5 bases from V and 9 bases from J, the junction contained 8 bases not matched to a gene. The CDR3 is made up of 15 amino acids. Germline CDR1 is LNHDA and CDR2 is SQIVND (reference sequence). The CDR3 loop reads CASSPRDRGLGEQFF. CDR3 in DNA: TGTGCCAGTAGTCCCCGGGACAGGGGGCTTGGTGAGCAGTTCTTC.

The rearrangement joins TRBV11-2 to TRBJ1-2; 7 positions agree with TRBD1. With V trimmed by 5 bases and J by 4 bases, 7 bases remained unmatched. The CDR3 contains 14 residues. Per the germline V gene, CDR1 is SGHAT and CDR2 is FQNNGV. As DNA, the CDR3 is TGTGCCAGCAGCGCACTCCGGGACAGCTATGGCTACACCTTC. Its protein product is CASSALRDSYGYTF.

As regards this clonotype: The junction does not match germline at one end; this may be a read error. The V call is TRBV2, the J call TRBJ2-3; no definite D call. The germline gives CDR1 SNHLY, CDR2 FYNNEI. This CDR3 has 12 residues. CDR3 region: CTSPLSTDTQYF. The DNA of the CDR3 is TGTACCAGCCCACTGAGCACAGATACGCAGTATTTT.

This clonotype was detected many times. The chain has TRBV30 and TRBJ1-5, with D unresolved. V lost 1 base and J lost 1, with 5 bases in between. This CDR3 comprises 13 residues. CDR1 is GTSNPN, CDR2 SVGIG, per germline (reference sequence). The CDR3 spells CAWSAGSNQPQHF. As DNA, the CDR3 is TGTGCCTGGAGTGCGGGGAGCAATCAGCCCCAGCATTTT.

This clonotype was observed at least ten times. The V call is TRBV9, the J call TRBJ1-3; D not resolved. V lost 0 bases, J lost 2 bases, and 12 bases lay in between. Looked up from germline, CDR1 is SGDLS and CDR2 is YYNGEE. This CDR3 region has 16 residues. CDR3 sequence reads: CASSVGGVNTGNTIYF. Here the CDR3 DNA reads TGTGCCAGCAGCGTAGGCGGAGTGAATACTGGAAACACCATATATTTT.

This clonotype is categorized as medium-sized. This sequence joins TRBV2 and TRBJ1-2; D not certain. Germline V lookup: CDR1 SNHLY, CDR2 FYNNEI. The V end was cut by 7 bases, the J end by 6 bases, with 9 bases between. This CDR3 region has 11 residues. The CDR3 DNA reads TGTGCCAGCACCCCCCGACATGGCTACACCTTC. It is translated as CASTPRHGYTF.

On this clonotype: It is likely a read error, because the conserved phenylalanine at the end of the CDR3 is missing. This chain joins TRBV7-2 and TRBJ2-7, with 7 bases identical to TRBD2. The V gene's germline CDR1 is SGHTA and CDR2 FQGNSA. CDR3 size: 15 residues. Trimming cost V 0 bases and J 2 bases; bases outside gene matches: 4. CDR3 DNA sequence: TGTGCCAGCAGCTTAGCGCTAGCGGATACCTACGAGCAGTACTCC. As protein: CASSLALADTYEQYS.

In the case of this clonotype: Since the CDR3 does not end with the conserved phenylalanine or tryptophan, this likely comes from a read error. The chain is built from TRBV19 and TRBJ1-5, with 7 bases fitting TRBD1. Per germline, CDR1 LNHDA and CDR2 SQIVND (reference sequence). This CDR3 has 15 amino acids. Here the CDR3 reads CASNFGTDSNHPQHS. The CDR3 DNA follows: TGTGCCAGTAACTTCGGGACAGATAGCAATCATCCCCAGCATTCT.

The CDR3 reads CSARENTDTQYF. CDR3 in DNA: TGCAGTGCTAGGGAGAACACAGATACGCAGTATTTT. The J gene is TRBJ2-3, the V gene TRBV20-1, with no clear D. Between the trimmed V and J ends, which lost 3 bases and 2 bases, there was a span of 6 bases. Germline V gives CDR1 DFQATT, CDR2 SNEGSKA (reference sequence). The CDR3 totals 12 residues.

The CDR3 bases are TGTGCCAGCAATGGGGGTAGGAATTCACCCCTCCACTTT. Protein product: CASNGGRNSPLHF. The rearrangement uses TRBV6-5 and TRBJ1-6; a weak D match, TRBD1 (5 bases). V dropped 7 bases and J dropped 7 bases, with 11 bases sitting between them. The germline V gene has CDR1 MNHEY and CDR2 SVGAGI. This CDR3 comprises 13 residues.

Ten or more counts support this clonotype. The genes are TRBV5-4 and TRBJ2-1; TRBD2 matches 10 bases. After removal of 4 bases from V and 9 bases from J, the junction contained 13 bases not matched to a gene. Per germline, CDR1 SGHNT and CDR2 YYREEE (reference sequence). This CDR3 is built from 16 residues. DNA of the CDR3: TGTGCCAGCAGCCCGGAAAGCGGGAGGGCCTCTTTTGAGCAGTTCTTC. Translation: CASSPESGRASFEQFF.

This clonotype came up many times. The chain uses TRBV6-5 and TRBJ2-3, with 9 bases identical to TRBD1. With 6 bases clipped from V and 3 bases from J, the junction kept 7 bases outside the gene matches. CDR1 is MNHEY and CDR2 is SVGAGI in the germline V gene. This CDR3 is 15 amino acids long. CDR3 region: CASRSGTGWTDTQYF. CDR3 DNA: TGTGCCAGCAGATCAGGGACAGGGTGGACAGATACGCAGTATTTT.